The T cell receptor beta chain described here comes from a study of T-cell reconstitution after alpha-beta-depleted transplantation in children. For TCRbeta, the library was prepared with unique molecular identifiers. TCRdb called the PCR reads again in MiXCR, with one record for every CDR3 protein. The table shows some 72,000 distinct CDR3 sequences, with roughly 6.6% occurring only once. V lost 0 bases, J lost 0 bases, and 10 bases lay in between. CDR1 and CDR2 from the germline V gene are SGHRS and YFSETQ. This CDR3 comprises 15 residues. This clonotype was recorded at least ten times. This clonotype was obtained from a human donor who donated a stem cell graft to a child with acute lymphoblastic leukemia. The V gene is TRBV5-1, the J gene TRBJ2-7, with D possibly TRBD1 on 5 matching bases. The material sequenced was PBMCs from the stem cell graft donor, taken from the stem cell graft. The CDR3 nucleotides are TGCGCCAGCAGCTTGGAGAGAGACAGCTCCTACGAGCAGTACTTC. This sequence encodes CASSLERDSSYEQYF.